This T cell receptor (beta chain) was captured by sequencing in a study of monozygotic twins with inflammatory bowel disease. CDR1 is SQVTM, CDR2 ANQGSEA, per germline. This CDR3 region has 15 residues. A total RNA quantity of roughly 3,400 ng went into each TCR library. Molecular identifiers with 6-nucleotide sample barcodes were added during cDNA synthesis via template switching. TCRdb re-called the 5' RACE reads; one entry per CDR3 protein, DNA not given. The sample holds roughly 200,000 distinct CDR3 sequences. The chain links TRBV29-1 to TRBJ2-1; TCRdb calls TRBD2, which cannot be checked without DNA. The sample consisted of blood. This receptor was identified in a human donor with ulcerative colitis or Crohn's disease, or a healthy co-twin of an affected twin (not recorded which). The CDR3 region is CSVQKLAGVSGEQFF.